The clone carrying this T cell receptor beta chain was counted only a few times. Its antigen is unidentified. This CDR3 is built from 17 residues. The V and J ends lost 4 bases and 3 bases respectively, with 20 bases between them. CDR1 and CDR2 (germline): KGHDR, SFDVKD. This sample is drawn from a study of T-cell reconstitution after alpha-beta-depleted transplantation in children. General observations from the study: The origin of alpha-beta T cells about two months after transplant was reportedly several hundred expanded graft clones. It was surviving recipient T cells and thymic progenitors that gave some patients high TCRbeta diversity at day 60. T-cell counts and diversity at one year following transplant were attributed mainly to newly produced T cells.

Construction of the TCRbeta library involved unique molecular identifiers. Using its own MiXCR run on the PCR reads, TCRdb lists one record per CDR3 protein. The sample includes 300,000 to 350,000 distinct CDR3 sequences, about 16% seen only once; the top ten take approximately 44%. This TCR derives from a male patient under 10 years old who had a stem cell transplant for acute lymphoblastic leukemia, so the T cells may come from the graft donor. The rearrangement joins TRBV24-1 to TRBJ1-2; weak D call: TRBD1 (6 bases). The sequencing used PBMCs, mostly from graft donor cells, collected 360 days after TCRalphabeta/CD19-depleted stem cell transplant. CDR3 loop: CATSESRHRDYYYGYTF. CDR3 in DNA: TGTGCCACCAGTGAATCACGACACAGGGATTACTACTATGGCTACACCTTC.